A selection of T cell receptor beta chains follows, all from one sample in a study of T cell repertoires in cytomegalovirus infection. TCRdb passed the reads through MiXCR, listing each CDR3 protein once. Here the sample spans around 630,000 distinct CDR3 sequences, roughly a quarter being singletons. The sequencing sample was made of CD8+ T cells from PBMCs. These receptors originate from a human donor in good health (CMV status not recorded). Some clones in this sample may be carry-over from other donors' samples. The CDR3 runs from the conserved cysteine through the conserved F or W. The D gene is left open where the match is weak. Expanded clones get a size class; other rows say once, few or many, or leave the size out.

abundance: few; j_gene: TRBJ2-1; v_gene: TRBV7-3; d_gene: TRBD2; CDR3aa: CASSPTSGEQFF; CDR3nt: TGTGCCAGCAGCCCTACTAGCGGCGAGCAGTTCTTC
abundance: few; j_gene: TRBJ2-7; v_gene: TRBV29-1; d_gene: .; CDR3aa: CSVEGDTGYEQYF; CDR3nt: TGCAGCGTTGAGGGGGACACGGGGTACGAGCAGTACTTC
abundance: many; j_gene: TRBJ1-2; v_gene: TRBV7-2; d_gene: TRBD1; CDR3aa: CASRHQGDYGYTF; CDR3nt: TGTGCCAGCAGACACCAGGGGGACTATGGCTACACCTTC
abundance: few; j_gene: TRBJ1-2; v_gene: TRBV28; d_gene: .; CDR3aa: CASRRWGLRLDYGYTF; CDR3nt: TGTGCCAGCCGGAGGTGGGGGTTGAGACTCGATTATGGCTACACCTTC
abundance: many; j_gene: TRBJ1-6; v_gene: TRBV7-6; d_gene: TRBD1; CDR3aa: CASSLGTGYSPLHF; CDR3nt: TGTGCCAGCAGCTTAGGGACAGGCTATTCACCCCTCCACTTT
abundance: .; j_gene: TRBJ1-4; v_gene: TRBV5-1; d_gene: .; CDR3aa: CASFRLDRWNAVFF; CDR3nt: TGCGCCAGCTTCCGCCTAGACAGGTGGAATGCGGTGTTTTTT
abundance: .; j_gene: TRBJ1-1; v_gene: TRBV20-1; d_gene: TRBD1; CDR3aa: CSARNPPDRGPEAFF; CDR3nt: TGCAGTGCTAGAAATCCCCCGGACAGGGGTCCTGAAGCTTTCTTT
abundance: .; j_gene: TRBJ1-1; v_gene: TRBV2; d_gene: TRBD1; CDR3aa: CASSDVPRDRGLNTEAFF; CDR3nt: TGTGCCAGCAGTGACGTCCCACGGGACAGGGGGCTGAACACTGAAGCTTTCTTT
abundance: few; j_gene: TRBJ2-3; v_gene: TRBV20-1; d_gene: .; CDR3aa: CSHDTQYF; CDR3nt: TGCAGCCATGATACGCAGTATTTT
abundance: few; j_gene: TRBJ2-5; v_gene: TRBV28; d_gene: .; CDR3aa: CASILGDHQETQYF; CDR3nt: TGTGCCAGCATCTTGGGCGATCACCAAGAGACCCAGTACTTC
abundance: .; j_gene: TRBJ2-3; v_gene: TRBV19; d_gene: TRBD2; CDR3aa: CASSTDALAGGDGWGDTQYF; CDR3nt: TGTGCCAGTAGTACAGATGCCCTAGCGGGGGGCGACGGGTGGGGAGATACGCAGTATTTT
abundance: many; j_gene: TRBJ2-2; v_gene: TRBV7-8; d_gene: .; CDR3aa: CASSLSRQSPNTGELFF; CDR3nt: TGTGCCAGCAGCTTAAGCCGTCAGTCTCCGAACACCGGGGAGCTGTTTTTT
abundance: few; j_gene: TRBJ2-4; v_gene: TRBV20-1; d_gene: TRBD2; CDR3aa: CSALILGLAGDWVAKNIQYF; CDR3nt: TGCAGTGCCCTGATACTGGGACTAGCGGGGGATTGGGTAGCCAAAAACATTCAGTACTTC
abundance: .; j_gene: TRBJ2-5; v_gene: TRBV14; d_gene: .; CDR3aa: CASSQGGAVRETQYF; CDR3nt: TGTGCCAGCAGCCAAGGAGGGGCCGTCAGAGAGACCCAGTACTTC
abundance: many; j_gene: TRBJ2-6; v_gene: TRBV28; d_gene: .; CDR3aa: CASSLFAAAEWVTF; CDR3nt: TGTGCCAGCAGTTTATTCGCAGCAGCGGAGTGGGTGACTTTC
abundance: .; j_gene: TRBJ2-3; v_gene: TRBV7-6; d_gene: .; CDR3aa: CASSQGAVLNTQYF; CDR3nt: TGTGCCAGCAGCCAGGGAGCCGTTCTTAATACGCAGTATTTT
abundance: many; j_gene: TRBJ2-2; v_gene: TRBV12-3/TRBV12-4; d_gene: TRBD1; CDR3aa: CASTSRPGTENTGELFF; CDR3nt: TGTGCCAGCACCTCCCGCCCCGGGACAGAGAACACCGGGGAGCTGTTTTTT
abundance: few; j_gene: TRBJ1-1; v_gene: TRBV29-1; d_gene: TRBD1; CDR3aa: CSVASGGGGTEAFF; CDR3nt: TGCAGCGTTGCCTCAGGGGGCGGTGGCACTGAAGCTTTCTTT
abundance: few; j_gene: TRBJ2-3; v_gene: TRBV6-2/TRBV6-3; d_gene: TRBD2; CDR3aa: CASSISGGRTDTQYF; CDR3nt: TGTGCCAGCAGCATTAGCGGGGGGCGTACAGATACGCAGTATTTT
abundance: .; j_gene: TRBJ2-1; v_gene: TRBV29-1; d_gene: .; CDR3aa: CSVDGQEGLVVDEQFF; CDR3nt: TGCAGCGTTGACGGACAGGAGGGACTAGTTGTTGATGAGCAGTTCTTC
abundance: few; j_gene: TRBJ1-2; v_gene: TRBV19; d_gene: .; CDR3aa: CAIGTPEENYGYTF; CDR3nt: TGTGCCATCGGGACCCCTGAGGAGAACTATGGCTACACCTTC
abundance: .; j_gene: TRBJ2-1; v_gene: TRBV25-1; d_gene: TRBD2; CDR3aa: CASSEYRTSGASSYNEQFF; CDR3nt: TGTGCCAGCAGTGAATATAGGACTAGCGGGGCCAGCTCCTACAATGAGCAGTTCTTC
abundance: .; j_gene: TRBJ2-1; v_gene: TRBV6-2/TRBV6-3; d_gene: TRBD2; CDR3aa: CASSYGVSGGQNEQFF; CDR3nt: TGTGCCAGCAGTTACGGCGTTAGCGGGGGCCAAAATGAGCAGTTCTTC
abundance: few; j_gene: TRBJ1-1; v_gene: TRBV29-1; d_gene: .; CDR3aa: CSVEDHRKGMNTEAFF; CDR3nt: TGCAGCGTTGAAGATCATCGTAAGGGAATGAACACTGAAGCTTTCTTT
abundance: many; j_gene: TRBJ2-5; v_gene: TRBV7-6; d_gene: .; CDR3aa: CASSLVQASGETQYF; CDR3nt: TGTGCCAGCAGCTTAGTACAGGCCTCAGGAGAGACCCAGTACTTC
abundance: .; j_gene: TRBJ2-2; v_gene: TRBV7-2; d_gene: .; CDR3aa: CASFGGTANTGELFF; CDR3nt: TGTGCCAGCTTCGGGGGGACAGCGAACACCGGGGAGCTGTTTTTT
abundance: few; j_gene: TRBJ2-5; v_gene: TRBV5-4; d_gene: .; CDR3aa: CASSLWGSRPSQETQYF; CDR3nt: TGTGCCAGCAGCTTGTGGGGTAGCCGCCCCTCACAAGAGACCCAGTACTTC
abundance: few; j_gene: TRBJ2-3; v_gene: TRBV4-1; d_gene: TRBD2; CDR3aa: CASTSGGSSSTDTQYF; CDR3nt: TGCGCCAGCACCAGCGGGGGCAGTTCTAGCACAGATACGCAGTATTTT
abundance: .; j_gene: TRBJ1-5; v_gene: TRBV7-6; d_gene: .; CDR3aa: CASSLEGLHQPQHF; CDR3nt: TGTGCCAGCAGCTTAGAGGGACTCCATCAGCCCCAGCATTTT
abundance: many; j_gene: TRBJ2-1; v_gene: TRBV10-3; d_gene: .; CDR3aa: CAISEPGPGSEQFF; CDR3nt: TGTGCCATCAGTGAGCCGGGGCCAGGTTCTGAGCAGTTCTTC
abundance: .; j_gene: TRBJ2-2; v_gene: TRBV7-9; d_gene: TRBD2; CDR3aa: CASSRLGGVYTGELFF; CDR3nt: TGTGCCAGCAGCCGACTCGGGGGGGTCTACACCGGGGAGCTGTTTTTT
abundance: .; j_gene: TRBJ1-1; v_gene: TRBV15; d_gene: TRBD1; CDR3aa: CATSTDRGHTEAFF; CDR3nt: TGTGCCACCAGCACGGACAGGGGCCACACTGAAGCTTTCTTT
abundance: .; j_gene: TRBJ1-6; v_gene: TRBV6-5; d_gene: TRBD1; CDR3aa: CASSYFEGAAYNSPLHF; CDR3nt: TGTGCCAGCAGTTACTTTGAGGGGGCCGCCTATAATTCACCCCTCCACTTT
abundance: many; j_gene: TRBJ2-1; v_gene: TRBV7-6; d_gene: .; CDR3aa: CASSLLQSSYNEQFF; CDR3nt: TGTGCCAGCAGCTTATTGCAGTCCTCCTACAATGAGCAGTTCTTC
abundance: .; j_gene: TRBJ2-1; v_gene: TRBV7-6; d_gene: TRBD2; CDR3aa: CASSELAVVDNEQFF; CDR3nt: TGTGCCAGCAGCGAACTAGCGGTGGTCGACAATGAGCAGTTCTTC
abundance: many; j_gene: TRBJ2-3; v_gene: TRBV28; d_gene: TRBD2; CDR3aa: CASSFREAGASTDTQYF; CDR3nt: TGTGCCAGCAGTTTTAGGGAAGCGGGGGCGAGCACAGATACGCAGTATTTT
abundance: few; j_gene: TRBJ1-5; v_gene: TRBV28; d_gene: TRBD1; CDR3aa: CASSLSIDRVHLRNQPQHF; CDR3nt: TGTGCCAGCAGTTTGTCAATTGACAGGGTCCACCTGCGCAATCAGCCCCAGCATTTT
abundance: once; j_gene: TRBJ2-1; v_gene: TRBV10-3; d_gene: TRBD2; CDR3aa: CAISDLGGDGNEQFF; CDR3nt: TGTGCCATCAGTGATCTTGGGGGGGACGGTAATGAGCAGTTCTTC
abundance: many; j_gene: TRBJ1-2; v_gene: TRBV7-2; d_gene: .; CDR3aa: CASSPGAGLRYGYTF; CDR3nt: TGTGCCAGCAGCCCAGGGGCAGGTTTACGCTATGGCTACACCTTC
abundance: few; j_gene: TRBJ2-5; v_gene: TRBV6-2/TRBV6-3; d_gene: TRBD2; CDR3aa: CASSYGIAGNQETQYF; CDR3nt: TGTGCCAGCAGTTACGGGATAGCGGGGAACCAAGAGACCCAGTACTTC